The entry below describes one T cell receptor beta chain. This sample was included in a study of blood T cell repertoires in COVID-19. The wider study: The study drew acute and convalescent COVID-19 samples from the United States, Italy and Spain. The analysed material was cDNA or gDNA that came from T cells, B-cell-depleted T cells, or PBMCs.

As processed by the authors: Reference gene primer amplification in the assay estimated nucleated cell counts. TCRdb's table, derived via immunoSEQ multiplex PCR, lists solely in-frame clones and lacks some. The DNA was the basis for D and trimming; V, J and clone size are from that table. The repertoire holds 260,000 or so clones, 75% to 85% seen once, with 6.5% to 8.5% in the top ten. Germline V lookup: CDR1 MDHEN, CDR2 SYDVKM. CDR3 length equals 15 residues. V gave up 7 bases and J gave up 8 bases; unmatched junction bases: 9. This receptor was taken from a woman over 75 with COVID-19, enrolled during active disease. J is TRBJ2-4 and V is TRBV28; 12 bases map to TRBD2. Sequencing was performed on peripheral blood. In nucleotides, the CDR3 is TGTGCCAGCACCCTCCTAGCGGGAGGGAGGGACATTCAGTACTTC. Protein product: CASTLLAGGRDIQYF.